This T cell receptor (beta chain) stems from a study of T cells in Graves' hyperthyroidism and ophthalmopathy. This clonotype was found a few times. The TCR beta CDR3 regions underwent amplification using RNA transcripts as the source. The primer set for the first-round RT-PCR of the TCR CDR3 was HTBI. TCRdb reanalysed the multiplex PCR reads using MiXCR and keeps one entry per CDR3 protein. The profile shows hundreds of thousands of distinct CDR3 sequences, over 15% of them singletons. This CDR3 has 15 residues. With V trimmed by 6 bases and J by 1 base, 7 bases remained unmatched. Germline loops: CDR1 MNHEY, CDR2 SMNVEV (reference sequence).

The TCR sequence derives from a woman aged 50 to 65 with Graves' hyperthyroidism that later progressed to Graves' ophthalmopathy. V gene TRBV27 combines with J gene TRBJ1-1; 8 positions match TRBD1. Sequencing was performed on blood. CDR3 loop: CASRDRDSTNTEAFF. The CDR3, as DNA: TGTGCCAGCAGGGACAGGGATTCTACGAACACTGAAGCTTTCTTT.